One sample yielded the 28 T cell receptor beta chains listed below, sequenced in a study of early T cells in non-severe SARS-CoV-2 infection. From the 5' RACE reads, TCRdb called clonotypes with MiXCR, one entry per CDR3 protein. Of roughly 40,000 distinct CDR3 sequences in the sample, around 6.8% are singletons; the top ten hold 4.7%. The sequenced sample was whole blood. The origin of the receptors is an adult who was a healthcare worker with PCR-confirmed SARS-CoV-2 infection or an uninfected control (not recorded which).

The chain is built from TRBV20-1 and TRBJ2-1; 9 bases fit TRBD2. The CDR3 contains 16 residues. Germline CDR1 DFQATT, CDR2 SNEGSKA (reference sequence). V was pared by 3 bases and J by 0 bases, with 6 bases of the junction left unmatched. CDR3 sequence (DNA): TGCAGTGCTAGCCTTCTAGCGGGACTCTCCTACAATGAGCAGTTCTTC. Translated: CSASLLAGLSYNEQFF.

This clonotype has more than one count but fewer than ten. The chain combines TRBV3-1 with TRBJ2-5; D unclear. The CDR3 has 13 amino acids. CDR1 and CDR2 from the germline V gene are LGHDT and YNNKEL (reference sequence). V was shortened by 4 bases and J by 3 bases, with 9 bases between the two germline ends. The CDR3 coding sequence is TGTGCCAGCAGCCGCCATGGGGAAGAGACCCAGTACTTC. Translated: CASSRHGEETQYF.

The chain recombines TRBV7-2 with TRBJ1-6, with 7 bases lining up with TRBD1. Germline V gene data show CDR1 as SGHTA and CDR2 as FQGNSA. The CDR3 is 16 residues long. Losses at the gene ends were 1 base for V and 7 bases for J; bases not matched to a gene: 7. CDR3 in DNA: TGTGCCAGCAGCTTAGACCGGGACAGAGGAAATTCACCCCTCCACTTT. This sequence encodes CASSLDRDRGNSPLHF. The full variable domain, in which reference TRBV7-2 and TRBJ1-6 provide the parts outside the CDR3, is GAGVSQSPSNKVTEKGKDVELRCDPISGHTALYWYRQSLGQGLEFLIYFQGNSAPDKSGLPSDRFSAERTGGSVSTLTIQRTQQEDSAVYLCASSLDRDRGNSPLHFGNGTRLTVT.

The chain has TRBV12-3 or TRBV12-4 and TRBJ2-1; the match to TRBD2 covers 9 bases. There are 13 residues in the CDR3. V was pared by 2 bases and J by 7 bases, with 0 bases of the junction left unmatched. The CDR3 reads CASSLSGGNEQFF. The CDR3 nucleotides are TGTGCCAGCAGTTTAAGCGGGGGGAATGAGCAGTTCTTC.

This sequence joins TRBV5-6 and TRBJ2-1, with TRBD1 matching 7 bases. The CDR3 sequence is 14 residues long. J lost 6 bases, V lost 4 bases, and 7 bases had no gene match. Germline V gene sequence: CDR1 SGHDT, CDR2 YYEEEE. The CDR3 nucleotides read TGTGCCAGCAGCCGAACAGGGGAGATCAATGAGCAGTTCTTC. Amino acid sequence: CASSRTGEINEQFF.

This clonotype was seen many times. The chain is built from TRBV11-2 and TRBJ2-7, with D perhaps given as TRBD1 or TRBD2 (5 bases each). The CDR3 length is 16 residues. CDR1 and CDR2 from the germline V gene are SGHAT and FQNNGV. The ends were cut back, 0 bases at V and 2 bases at J, with 14 bases in the middle. CDR3: CASSLDEWQGPYEQYF. The CDR3 region has the DNA TGTGCCAGCAGCTTAGATGAGTGGCAGGGACCCTACGAGCAGTACTTC.

V and J are TRBV2 and TRBJ2-6; 8 nucleotides line up with TRBD1. Germline CDR1 is SNHLY and CDR2 is FYNNEI. This CDR3 region has 11 residues. The junction had 3 bases not matched to a gene; V was cut back by 2 bases and J by 18 bases. For the CDR3, the DNA is TGTGCCAGCAGTGAACAGGGGGCACGGACTTTC. Translating it yields CASSEQGARTF.

This clonotype was detected many times. CDR3 region: CSATRQGTVTGELFF. The DNA of the CDR3 is TGCAGTGCTACGAGACAGGGGACCGTAACCGGGGAGCTGTTTTTT. The chain recombines TRBV20-1 with TRBJ2-2; 8 nucleotides match TRBD1. The V gene end was trimmed by 4 bases and the J gene end by 5 bases; junction bases not matched to a gene: 9. Germline V gene sequence: CDR1 DFQATT, CDR2 SNEGSKA (reference sequence). The length of the CDR3 is 15 residues.

The V call is TRBV11-2, the J call TRBJ2-7; perhaps D is TRBD1 or TRBD2 (6 bases each). Germline CDR1 SGHAT, CDR2 FQNNGV. The CDR3 totals 11 residues. The V and J ends lost 3 bases and 12 bases respectively, with 12 bases between them. This CDR3 reads CASSFGGHWYF. CDR3 bases: TGTGCCAGCAGCTTTGGGGGGCACTGGTACTTC.

This clonotype was counted many times. The chain joins TRBV7-9 to TRBJ1-1; 10 bases match TRBD1. V shed 4 bases and J 0 bases; nucleotides not matched to a gene: 5. Germline V gives CDR1 SEHNR, CDR2 FQNEAQ (reference sequence). CDR3 length equals 16 residues. DNA of the CDR3: TGTGCCAGCAGCTGGGGGACAGGGGTACTGAACACTGAAGCTTTCTTT. It is translated as CASSWGTGVLNTEAFF.

This chain connects TRBV20-1 to TRBJ1-1; the D gene is possibly TRBD1 (6 bases). CDR1 and CDR2 (germline): DFQATT, SNEGSKA (reference sequence). V was clipped by 3 bases and J by 4 bases, with 12 bases between them. The CDR3 runs to 13 residues. CDR3 in amino acids: CSASRQAGTEAFF. CDR3 nucleotides: TGCAGTGCTAGTAGACAGGCCGGCACTGAAGCTTTCTTT.

The chain carries TRBV27 and TRBJ2-7, with D unresolved. Looked up from germline, CDR1 is MNHEY and CDR2 is SMNVEV (reference sequence). V shed 5 bases and J shed 3 bases, with 11 bases lying between them. The CDR3 length is 13 residues. The CDR3: CASSRTPGYEQYF. For the CDR3, the DNA is TGTGCCAGCAGTCGAACCCCGGGCTACGAGCAGTACTTC.

Points on this clonotype: This may be a read error: a much more frequent sequence differs by one nucleotide. The chain combines TRBV5-1 with TRBJ2-1; D call uncertain. Germline V gene data show CDR1 as SGHRS and CDR2 as YFSETQ. The CDR3 consists of 11 residues. The CDR3 DNA is TGCGCCAGCAGCATCTACTATGAGCAGTTCTTC. It encodes CASSIYYEQFF.

The V call is TRBV20-1, the J call TRBJ2-7; D uncertain. The CDR3 extends over 14 amino acids. Trimming removed 3 bases at V and 5 bases at J, with 17 bases between. Germline CDR1 DFQATT, CDR2 SNEGSKA (reference sequence). CDR3 region: CSASGQPMRNEQYF. The DNA of the CDR3 is TGCAGTGCTAGCGGCCAGCCCATGAGGAACGAGCAGTACTTC.

This clonotype was seen many times. The chain is built from TRBV5-4 and TRBJ1-6; D gene unclear. With 1 base removed from V and 8 bases from J, the gap between germline ends came to 4 bases. The CDR3 has 12 residues. The germline V gene has CDR1 SGHNT and CDR2 YYREEE (reference sequence). This chain's CDR3 is CASSLPDSPLHF. In DNA, the CDR3 is TGTGCCAGCAGCTTGCCCGATTCACCCCTCCACTTT.

There are many counts of this clonotype. The J gene is TRBJ2-2, the V gene TRBV5-5; 7 nucleotides agree with TRBD2. The length of the CDR3 is 16 residues. The ends lost 0 bases at V and 0 bases at J; junction bases unmatched: 2. Germline-derived CDR1 and CDR2 are SGHKS and YYEKEE (reference sequence). The CDR3 bases are TGTGCCAGCAGCTTGGAAGCGGGGACGAACACCGGGGAGCTGTTTTTT. It specifies CASSLEAGTNTGELFF.

This chain links TRBV6-4 with TRBJ1-1, with D unclear. This CDR3 has 13 residues. The germline V gene has CDR1 MRHNA and CDR2 SNTAGT. The V end lost 6 bases, the J end lost 0 bases, and 8 bases lay between the germline ends. The CDR3 region is CASSPTVNTEAFF. The CDR3 DNA sequence: TGTGCCAGCAGCCCCACAGTGAACACTGAAGCTTTCTTT.

The chain uses TRBV14 and TRBJ1-2; the D is unclear. The length of the CDR3 is 15 residues. V lost 0 bases and J 11 bases, leaving 19 bases between the germline ends. The germline V gene has CDR1 SGHDN and CDR2 FVKESK. CDR3 region: CASSQDRRPLTGYTF. The CDR3 nucleotides are TGTGCCAGCAGCCAAGACCGGCGGCCTCTGACGGGGTACACCTTC. Full variable domain (missing parts from reference TRBV14 and TRBJ1-2): EAGVTQFPSHSVIEKGQTVTLRCDPISGHDNLYWYRRVMGKEIKFLLHFVKESKQDESGMPNNRFLAERTGGTYSTLKVQPAELEDSGVYFCASSQDRRPLTGYTFGSGTRLTVV.

The sample holds a few counts of this clonotype. The chain recombines TRBV12-3 or TRBV12-4 with TRBJ2-7; no clear D. Between the trimmed V and J ends, which lost 3 bases and 4 bases, there was a span of 7 bases. CDR3 length: 12 residues. The CDR3 spells CASSFEVYEQYF. The CDR3 DNA is TGTGCCAGCAGTTTTGAAGTATACGAGCAGTACTTC.

The rearrangement uses TRBV7-9 and TRBJ2-7, with D perhaps matching TRBD1 (6 bases). V was clipped by 4 bases and J by 0 bases, with 10 bases between them. CDR3 length: 14 amino acids. CDR1 is SEHNR, CDR2 FQNEAQ, per germline (reference sequence). In DNA, the CDR3 is TGTGCCAGCAGCTCCGGACAGAGCTCCTACGAGCAGTACTTC. Translation: CASSSGQSSYEQYF.

This chain connects TRBV7-2 to TRBJ1-6; D remains ambiguous. V was clipped by 4 bases and J by 7 bases, with 14 bases between them. Germline V CDR1 and CDR2: SGHTA, FQGNSA. The CDR3 covers 15 residues. The CDR3 DNA reads TGTGCCAGCAGCTCCAGACCGAAAGCGAATTCACCCCTCCACTTT. This translates into CASSSRPKANSPLHF.

In this sample, this clonotype turned up a few times. V usage is TRBV10-2 and J usage is TRBJ2-7; TRBD2 matches 11 bases. J was trimmed by 0 bases and V by 7 bases; bases with no gene match: 8. This CDR3 contains 16 residues. Per the germline V gene, CDR1 is WSHSY and CDR2 is SAAADI. The CDR3 nucleotides are TGCGCCAGCATAGCTAGCGGGGGGTCGAGCTCCTACGAGCAGTACTTC. Amino acids: CASIASGGSSSYEQYF.

This rearrangement joins TRBV3-1 to TRBJ2-1; the D is unclear. This CDR3 comprises 16 residues. The germline CDR1 and CDR2 sequences are LGHDT and YNNKEL (reference sequence). Trimming shortened V by 0 bases and J by 7 bases, and 16 bases separated the two germline ends. CDR3 amino acids: CASSQDMGSWSNEQFF. The CDR3 bases are TGTGCCAGCAGCCAAGATATGGGCTCCTGGTCTAATGAGCAGTTCTTC.

This clonotype showed up just a few times. The V and J genes are TRBV4-3 and TRBJ2-7; 10 bases agree with TRBD1. Germline V gene lookup returns CDR1 LGHNA and CDR2 YSLEER. There are 15 residues in the CDR3. V dropped 4 bases and J dropped 1; count of bases not matched to a gene: 4. The DNA for the CDR3 is TGCGCCAGCAGCCTCCGACAGGGGGCTTCCTACGAGCAGTACTTC. Protein product: CASSLRQGASYEQYF.

The chain joins TRBV7-2 to TRBJ2-5, with TRBD2 matching over 11 bases. CDR1 is SGHTA and CDR2 is FQGNSA in the germline V gene. Trimming took 5 bases from V and 9 from J; bases not matched to a gene: 17. The length of the CDR3 is 17 residues. The CDR3 loop reads CASSPRRGLAAGGPQYF. The DNA of the CDR3 is TGTGCCAGCAGCCCCCGGAGGGGACTAGCGGCGGGGGGGCCCCAGTACTTC.

This clonotype appeared a few times. The rearrangement links TRBV7-9 to TRBJ1-5, with a tentative D call TRBD1 (6 bases). V shed 1 base and J shed 2 bases, with 12 bases lying between them. The germline gives CDR1 SEHNR, CDR2 FQNEAQ (reference sequence). The CDR3 totals 16 residues. In DNA form, the CDR3 reads TGTGCCAGCAGCTTAGTCGGGGGGCCTGGCAATCAGCCCCAGCATTTT. As protein: CASSLVGGPGNQPQHF.

The chain employs TRBV4-1 and TRBJ1-1, with 8 nucleotides matching TRBD1. Germline V gene sequence: CDR1 MGHRA, CDR2 YSYEKL. V lost 6 bases and J lost 0; bases outside the gene matches: 3. The CDR3 consists of 14 residues. The DNA for the CDR3 is TGCGCCAGCAGTTCGGACAGGGTGAACACTGAAGCTTTCTTT. Its translation is CASSSDRVNTEAFF.

This clonotype was counted ten times or more. The genes are TRBV7-2 and TRBJ2-1, with D hard to call. The length of the CDR3 is 14 residues. V was clipped by 4 bases and J by 2 bases, with 9 bases between them. Germline lookup yields CDR1 SGHTA and CDR2 FQGNSA. CDR3 in DNA: TGTGCCAGCAGCTCAACAGCTGCCTACAATGAGCAGTTCTTC. Its protein product is CASSSTAAYNEQFF.